This T cell receptor (beta chain) was sequenced for a study of patients and donors after allogeneic stem cell transplantation. This clonotype has just a few counts. The CDR3 sequence is 16 residues long. Germline CDR1 reads GTSNPN; CDR2 reads SVGIG (reference sequence). With V trimmed by 2 bases and J by 7 bases, 14 bases remained unmatched. TCRdb recomputed calls from the RT-PCR reads with MiXCR, one row per CDR3 protein. The sample lists about a million distinct CDR3 sequences, roughly 17% occurring once. This TCR was sampled from a human donor who was either an allogeneic HSCT recipient or a stem cell or donor lymphocyte infusion donor (not recorded which). It is not recorded whose cells these are; they may come from a transplant donor. The V and J genes are TRBV30 and TRBJ2-3; 8 bases are a match to TRBD2. Sequenced: blood, either unsorted or a sorted T cell fraction (not recorded which). The DNA of the CDR3 is TGTGCCTGGAGTCCTCCAGGGAGCGGGAGAGTTCATACGCAGTATTTT. Its protein product is CAWSPPGSGRVHTQYF. The full variable domain, its missing parts supplied by reference TRBV30 and TRBJ2-3, is SQTIHQWPATLVQPVGSPLSLECTVEGTSNPNLYWYRQAAGRGLQLLFYSVGIGQISSEVPQNLSASRPQDRQFILSSKKLLLSDSGFYLCAWSPPGSGRVHTQYFGPGTRLTVL.